This T cell receptor beta chain was sequenced during a study of blood T cell repertoires in COVID-19. About the study: Samples came from the United States, Italy and Spain, spanning acute and convalescent COVID-19.

Germline V gives CDR1 LNHDA, CDR2 SQIVND (reference sequence). V lost 5 bases and J 6 bases, leaving 8 bases between the germline ends. This CDR3 is 11 amino acids long. Authors' methods: Estimation of nucleated cell counts relied on the amplification of reference gene primers. Only in-frame clones appear in the TCRdb table, and some are missing; sequencing was by immunoSEQ multiplex PCR. V, J and clone size are taken as reported in that table, and D and trimming were inferred from the DNA itself. Here the sample spans about 130,000 clones, around three quarters being singletons. The clonotype comes from a middle-aged man with active or convalescent COVID-19. Sequencing was carried out using peripheral blood. V gene TRBV19 combines with J gene TRBJ2-7, with a tentative D call TRBD2 (5 bases). The chain's CDR3 is CASSSAVEQYF. CDR3 DNA sequence: TGTGCCAGTAGTTCAGCGGTCGAGCAGTACTTC.